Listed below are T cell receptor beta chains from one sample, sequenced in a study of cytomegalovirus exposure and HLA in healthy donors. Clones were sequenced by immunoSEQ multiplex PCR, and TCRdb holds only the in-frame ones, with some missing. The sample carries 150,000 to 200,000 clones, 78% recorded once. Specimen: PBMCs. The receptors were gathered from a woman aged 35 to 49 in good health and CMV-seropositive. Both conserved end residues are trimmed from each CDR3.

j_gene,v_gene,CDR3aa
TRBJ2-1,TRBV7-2,ASSLSGTVYNEQF
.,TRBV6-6,ASSYSHQQPEQY
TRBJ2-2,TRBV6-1,ASSRKSTGELF
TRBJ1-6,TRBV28,ATPAPPGGKNSPLH
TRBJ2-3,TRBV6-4,ASRVPTGSTPDTQY
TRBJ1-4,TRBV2,ASRVNNEKLF
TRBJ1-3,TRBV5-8,ASGKQGLPGNTIY
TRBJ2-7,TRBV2,ASNSREQY
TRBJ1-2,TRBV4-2,ASSQDIGVNYGYT
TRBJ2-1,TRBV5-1,ASSLVSSGVHEQF
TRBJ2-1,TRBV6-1,ASTPLAGGLSEQF
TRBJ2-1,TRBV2,ASRVGQGVYNEQF
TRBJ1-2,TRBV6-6,ASSYSGTGINYGYT
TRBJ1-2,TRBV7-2,ASSLVSDNYGYT
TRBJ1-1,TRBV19,ASSIYPTTEAF
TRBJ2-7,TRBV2,ASIGAWGAYEQY
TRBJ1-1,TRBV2,ASTQTRGLTEAF
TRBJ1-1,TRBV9,ASSVGEGGLAENTEAF
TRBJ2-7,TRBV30,AWSWRDEQY
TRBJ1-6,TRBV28,ASSSPQGNSSPLH
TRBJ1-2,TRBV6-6,ASSYSNQGSGYT
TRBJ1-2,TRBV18,ASSPDRTYGYT
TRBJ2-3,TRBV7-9,ASSRRQGGLGSDTQY
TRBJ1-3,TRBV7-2,ASSLEPGTASGNTIY
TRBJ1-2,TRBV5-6,ASSPTDDAYGYT
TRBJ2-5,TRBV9,ASSLARSETQY
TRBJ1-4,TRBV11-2,ASSFWTGNEKLF
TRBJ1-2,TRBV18,ASSPAQDSNYGYT
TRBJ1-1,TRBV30,AWRETGYTEAF
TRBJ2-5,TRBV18,ASSRDLQETQY
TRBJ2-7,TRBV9,ASSGRDEDEQY
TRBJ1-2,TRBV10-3,AISEDPGGEGYT
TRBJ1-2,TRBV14,ASSQVGGRGYT
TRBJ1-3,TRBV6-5,ASSYREDAGDTIY
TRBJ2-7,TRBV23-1,SKTPPGQGSYEQY
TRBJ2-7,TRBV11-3,ASSSYNGQKQY
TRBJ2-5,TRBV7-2,ASSTGGARETQY
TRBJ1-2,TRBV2,ASSWAIGYT
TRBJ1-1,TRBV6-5,ASRRGQGEAF
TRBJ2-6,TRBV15,ATSRVTVSGANGLT
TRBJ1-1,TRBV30,AWLLGNTEAF
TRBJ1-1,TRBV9,ASSVDLRGTEAF
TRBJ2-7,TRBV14,ASRPQGWDEQY
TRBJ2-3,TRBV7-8,ASSPWRGGPLDTQY
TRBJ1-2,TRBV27,ASRPNREIHYGYT
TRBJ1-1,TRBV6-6,ASSYSWTGEAF
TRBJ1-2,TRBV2,ASGGAGLGYT
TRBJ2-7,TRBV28,ASSLGGFSSGTGGTYEQY
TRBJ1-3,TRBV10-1,ASSDSTGTGGNTIY
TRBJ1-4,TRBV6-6,ASIGTGVEKLF
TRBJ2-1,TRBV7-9,ASSPPVREQF
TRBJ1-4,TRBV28,ASRGGRQETNEKLF
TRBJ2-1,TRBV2,ASVRGLAGYSEQF
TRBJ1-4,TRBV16,ASRDSPNEKLF
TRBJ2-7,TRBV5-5,ASSLGDRVVGEQY
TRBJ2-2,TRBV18,ASSPPSGGELF
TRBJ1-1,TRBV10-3,AIRQGTEGNTEAF
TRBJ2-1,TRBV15,ATSRGQGFHNEQF
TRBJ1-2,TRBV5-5,ASSLGVAGKGNYGYT
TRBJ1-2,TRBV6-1,ASSERGQGYGYT